This T cell receptor beta chain was obtained from a study of cytotoxic CD8 clonotypes in ibrutinib-treated CLL (dated by TCRdb to the early 2020s). The study in broad terms: In this cohort, 15 or so patients were treatment-naive and more than 9 were relapsed/refractory, while under 18 had unmutated IGHV. Cryopreserved peripheral blood mononuclear cells were obtained before treatment, at response, and at either sustained remission or disease progression. Responses were partial in around 24 patients and complete in 2; after median roughly 69 months follow-up, around 15 stayed in remission and approximately twelve progressed. Longitudinal samples were obtainable from about 30% of the roughly 90 participants in the trial. Samples at response were collected after a median of roughly twelve months of treatment, with a range of about 6 to 40 months. Patients were still on ibrutinib when every remission and progressive disease sample was collected. On average, each sample yielded around 270,000 productive templates and tens of thousands of productive rearrangements. Findings and caveats that apply to the study as a whole: Public clonotypes were found to be uncommon and were observed to contract or remain stable during treatment; the increase in clonality was shown to reflect expansion of private clonotypes at ibrutinib response. Sustained-remission and progressing patients did not have matched sampling times, and lymph node repertoires were not examined. Baseline clonality exceeded that of age-matched healthy donors and correlated strongly with circulating CD8+ T-cell counts. An increase in clonality was observed at ibrutinib response, with clonality remaining stable during sustained remission and falling back toward baseline at progression.

A MiSeq instrument was used for deep resolution sequencing, which targeted depths ranging from 1 in 1 million up to 1 in 200,000 T cells, with coverage averaging 10x for each clonotype. The immunoSEQ hsTCRB Kit was used to generate TCR beta libraries. The paper's data handling went like this. Data were analyzed with ImmunoSEQ Data Assistant and ImmunoSEQ Analyzer, with V, D and J genes assigned per IMGT definitions. Clonality, with values ranging from 0 to 1, was calculated as one minus the normalized Shannon entropy of productive rearrangement frequencies. Only overrepresented clonotypes making up at least 0.05% of each patient's repertoire were included in the public clonotype analysis. Thirteen age-matched healthy donor repertoires from immuneACCESS were used as controls for clonality. Not all clones reach the TCRdb copy of this immuneACCESS table, which keeps in-frame sequences only. Checked studies attribute under half of the gap to unresolved V genes and leave the rest unexplained. V, J and clone size are those of that table, while D and trimming were read from the DNA. This sample comprises roughly 54,000 clones, roughly 57% of them detected only once. Jointly, the top ten make up 25% to 35% of the sample.

This sample's time point label indicates: around 25 months on ibrutinib. For TCR beta library preparation, around 1.9 micrograms of genomic DNA were extracted from the cryopreserved PBMCs. High-throughput TCR beta sequencing was performed on longitudinal blood samples from CLL patients receiving ibrutinib monotherapy. Patients were enrolled in a phase 2 open-label single-center ibrutinib monotherapy trial. Comments on this clone: Its antigen remains undetermined. No base quality values were provided; no much bigger clone lies one nucleotide off.

The CDR3 sequence holds 15 residues, the cysteine and phenylalanine included. Of the read, only the CDR3 DNA is kept; its 45 bases are in frame from base 1. Between the V and J ends, shortened by 2 bases and 5 bases respectively, the junction contains 10 bases. The CDR1 and CDR2 encoded by the germline V gene (reference sequence) are SEHNR and FQNEAQ. The chain was built from TRBV7-9 and TRBJ1-6, with the D gene not clear enough to name. The sequencing used PBMCs, collected after 24 months of ibrutinib treatment. This clonotype originated in a human donor with chronic lymphocytic leukemia. The nucleotide sequence is given as TGTGCCAGCAGCTTACGCGGGAGTAATAATTCACCCCTCCACTTT. This yields the protein CASSLRGSNNSPLHF.